A selection of T cell receptor beta chains follows, all from one sample in a study of blood T cell repertoires in COVID-19. The assay was immunoSEQ multiplex PCR, and TCRdb's table has in-frame clones only and misses some. Of roughly 150,000 clones in the sample, 88% are singletons; the top ten hold 25% to 30%. The material sequenced was peripheral blood. Receptor source: a human donor in a cohort sampled during active COVID-19. The CDR3 runs from the conserved cysteine through the conserved F or W. A D gene is named only where the DNA matches it firmly. Size values are once, few and many counts, or a class for expanded clones, and some rows have none.

cdr3_nt: TGTGCCAGCAGTTACCCAGGACAGAGCAGTGAAGCTTTCTTT
cdr3_aa: CASSYPGQSSEAFF
j_call: TRBJ1-1
clone_size: .
v_call: TRBV6-5
d_call: .

cdr3_nt: TGTGCCAGCGGGCAGGGGGCGGGCTATGGCTACACCTTC
cdr3_aa: CASGQGAGYGYTF
j_call: TRBJ1-2
clone_size: .
v_call: TRBV6-5
d_call: TRBD1

cdr3_nt: TGTGCCAGCAGCCAGACCGGGCGGCGGGCTAATGAAAAACTGTTTTTT
cdr3_aa: CASSQTGRRANEKLFF
j_call: TRBJ1-4
clone_size: .
v_call: TRBV3-1/TRBV3-2
d_call: .

cdr3_nt: TGTGCCACCAGCAGAGATAGTATGGTGAACACTGAAGCTTTCTTT
cdr3_aa: CATSRDSMVNTEAFF
j_call: TRBJ1-1
clone_size: few
v_call: TRBV15
d_call: .

cdr3_nt: TGTGCCAGCACCCTTAGGTCGTGGAATAAGGGACACTCTGGGGCCAACGTCCTGACTTTC
cdr3_aa: CASTLRSWNKGHSGANVLTF
j_call: TRBJ2-6
clone_size: once
v_call: TRBV27
d_call: .

cdr3_nt: TGTGCCAGCAGCCCCAGGTCAGCCTACGAGCAGTACTTC
cdr3_aa: CASSPRSAYEQYF
j_call: TRBJ2-7
clone_size: once
v_call: TRBV14
d_call: .

cdr3_nt: TGTGCCAGCAGCTTAGCGACAGGGAATACGGATGGCTACACCTTC
cdr3_aa: CASSLATGNTDGYTF
j_call: TRBJ1-2
clone_size: few
v_call: TRBV7-8
d_call: TRBD1

cdr3_nt: TGCGCCAGCAGCTTGGAGGCGGCCTACAATGAGCAGTTCTTC
cdr3_aa: CASSLEAAYNEQFF
j_call: TRBJ2-1
clone_size: .
v_call: TRBV5-1
d_call: .

cdr3_nt: TGTGCCAGCATACCGGGGAACTCCTATAATTCACCCCTCCACTTT
cdr3_aa: CASIPGNSYNSPLHF
j_call: TRBJ1-6
clone_size: .
v_call: TRBV2
d_call: .

cdr3_nt: TGCGCCAGCAGCTTGACAACAGGGGGCTTCAACGAGCAGTACTTC
cdr3_aa: CASSLTTGGFNEQYF
j_call: TRBJ2-7
clone_size: .
v_call: TRBV5-1
d_call: TRBD1

cdr3_nt: TGCGCCAGCAGTCGGGACAGTGTTTATGGCTACACCTTC
cdr3_aa: CASSRDSVYGYTF
j_call: TRBJ1-2
clone_size: .
v_call: TRBV5-1
d_call: TRBD1

cdr3_nt: TGTGCCAGCAGCCCCGGGGACAGGGGAGGTCGGATTGGCAATCAGCCCCAGCATTTT
cdr3_aa: CASSPGDRGGRIGNQPQHF
j_call: TRBJ1-5
clone_size: .
v_call: TRBV7-9
d_call: TRBD1

cdr3_nt: TGTGCCAGCAGTTACGGGCCGGGGGGGAAATCAAATGAGCAGTTCTTC
cdr3_aa: CASSYGPGGKSNEQFF
j_call: TRBJ2-1
clone_size: .
v_call: TRBV6-5
d_call: TRBD2

cdr3_nt: TGTGCCAGCAGTTTAAGCCGAGACTACGAGCAGTACTTC
cdr3_aa: CASSLSRDYEQYF
j_call: TRBJ2-7
clone_size: .
v_call: TRBV27
d_call: .

cdr3_nt: TGTGCCAGCAGTGTTCCGGGACAGGGGGCAGGTGATGAGCAGTTCTTC
cdr3_aa: CASSVPGQGAGDEQFF
j_call: TRBJ2-1
clone_size: .
v_call: TRBV6-4
d_call: TRBD1

cdr3_nt: TGTGCCAGCAGTTCCTACGGGGGGGCCGGGGAGACCCAGTACTTC
cdr3_aa: CASSSYGGAGETQYF
j_call: TRBJ2-5
clone_size: .
v_call: TRBV5-4
d_call: TRBD2

cdr3_nt: TGCAGCGGGAGAATGAACACTGAAGCTTTCTTT
cdr3_aa: CSGRMNTEAFF
j_call: TRBJ1-1
clone_size: once
v_call: TRBV29-1
d_call: .

cdr3_nt: TGTGCCAGCATTCGGGCGGGTACAAGTGAGCAGTTCTTC
cdr3_aa: CASIRAGTSEQFF
j_call: TRBJ2-1
clone_size: .
v_call: TRBV6-5
d_call: .

cdr3_nt: TGTGCCAGCAGTTACTCCGCGACAGTCGAGCAGTACTTC
cdr3_aa: CASSYSATVEQYF
j_call: TRBJ2-7
clone_size: .
v_call: TRBV6-5
d_call: .

cdr3_nt: TGTGCCAGCGGGGACAGGGTAGCAAACACCATATATTTT
cdr3_aa: CASGDRVANTIYF
j_call: TRBJ1-3
clone_size: .
v_call: TRBV12-3/TRBV12-4
d_call: TRBD1

cdr3_nt: TGTGCCAGCAGCTTAGTTGGGTTGGAGAATTCACCCCTCCACTTT
cdr3_aa: CASSLVGLENSPLHF
j_call: TRBJ1-6
clone_size: once
v_call: TRBV7-2
d_call: .

cdr3_nt: TGTGCCAGCAGCTTGGGTGAGGTTGGCTACACCTTC
cdr3_aa: CASSLGEVGYTF
j_call: TRBJ1-2
clone_size: few
v_call: TRBV5-6
d_call: .

cdr3_nt: TGTGCCAGCAGCGCCCGACAGGCGAACTATGGCTACACCTTC
cdr3_aa: CASSARQANYGYTF
j_call: TRBJ1-2
clone_size: few
v_call: TRBV16
d_call: .

cdr3_nt: TGTGCCATAGGAACTAGTTTTGAGACCCAGTACTTC
cdr3_aa: CAIGTSFETQYF
j_call: TRBJ2-5
clone_size: .
v_call: TRBV10-3
d_call: .

cdr3_nt: TGTGCCAGCAGCGCAGGGGAGAATTCACCCCTCCACTTT
cdr3_aa: CASSAGENSPLHF
j_call: TRBJ1-6
clone_size: .
v_call: TRBV9
d_call: .

cdr3_nt: TGTGCCATCAAACGACAGGGGGCTGATGAAAAACTGTTTTTT
cdr3_aa: CAIKRQGADEKLFF
j_call: TRBJ1-4
clone_size: .
v_call: TRBV10-3
d_call: TRBD1

cdr3_nt: TGTGCCATCAGGGGAGACTCCTCTAACTATGGCTACACCTTC
cdr3_aa: CAIRGDSSNYGYTF
j_call: TRBJ1-2
clone_size: .
v_call: TRBV10-3
d_call: .

cdr3_nt: TGTGCCAGCAGCTTCCCCATCGGGACAGGGGCCTACAATGAGCAGTTCTTC
cdr3_aa: CASSFPIGTGAYNEQFF
j_call: TRBJ2-1
clone_size: .
v_call: TRBV7-2
d_call: TRBD1

cdr3_nt: TGTGCCAGCAGCCACCACAGGGGTCGCGAGCAGTACTTC
cdr3_aa: CASSHHRGREQYF
j_call: TRBJ2-7
clone_size: .
v_call: TRBV3-1/TRBV3-2
d_call: TRBD1

cdr3_nt: TGTGCCAGCAGCGTCGGGACAGTCTACGAGCAGTACTTC
cdr3_aa: CASSVGTVYEQYF
j_call: TRBJ2-7
clone_size: .
v_call: TRBV7-9
d_call: TRBD1

cdr3_nt: TGTGCCAGCAGTTTATTTAGCGGGGGGACAGATACGCAGTATTTT
cdr3_aa: CASSLFSGGTDTQYF
j_call: TRBJ2-3
clone_size: .
v_call: TRBV27
d_call: TRBD2

cdr3_nt: TGTGCCAGCAGCTTAAGGCCCCTACAGGGGGGAAACACCATATATTTT
cdr3_aa: CASSLRPLQGGNTIYF
j_call: TRBJ1-3
clone_size: once
v_call: TRBV7-2
d_call: TRBD1

cdr3_nt: TGTGCCAGCACCCGTGTATGGAGGGAGCTTACAGGCTACACCTTC
cdr3_aa: CASTRVWRELTGYTF
j_call: TRBJ1-2
clone_size: .
v_call: TRBV9
d_call: .

cdr3_nt: TGCGCCAGCAGCCAGGGACAGGAAGGACCCATGAACACTGAAGCTTTCTTT
cdr3_aa: CASSQGQEGPMNTEAFF
j_call: TRBJ1-1
clone_size: .
v_call: TRBV4-1
d_call: TRBD1

cdr3_nt: TGTGCCAGCAGCTTAGGCGCGGGACTTGCCCACGAGCAGTACTTC
cdr3_aa: CASSLGAGLAHEQYF
j_call: TRBJ2-7
clone_size: .
v_call: TRBV7-2
d_call: .

cdr3_nt: TGTGCCACCGGAGAGACAGGGTATGAGCAGTTCTTC
cdr3_aa: CATGETGYEQFF
j_call: TRBJ2-1
clone_size: .
v_call: TRBV24-1
d_call: TRBD1

cdr3_nt: TGTGCCAGTACCGATGACGGAGACAATGAGCAGTTCTTC
cdr3_aa: CASTDDGDNEQFF
j_call: TRBJ2-1
clone_size: .
v_call: TRBV19
d_call: .

cdr3_nt: TGTGCCAGCTCACCCACCTTGATCGGCAGGGCCGATGGGTATGGCTACACCTTC
cdr3_aa: CASSPTLIGRADGYGYTF
j_call: TRBJ1-2
clone_size: .
v_call: TRBV18
d_call: .

cdr3_nt: TGTGCCAGCAGGCAGCGGGGTGCCACAGATACGCAGTATTTT
cdr3_aa: CASRQRGATDTQYF
j_call: TRBJ2-3
clone_size: .
v_call: TRBV3-1/TRBV3-2
d_call: TRBD2

cdr3_nt: TGTGCCAGCTCACCACTAGCTAGCGGGGGCGATACAGATACGCAGTATTTT
cdr3_aa: CASSPLASGGDTDTQYF
j_call: TRBJ2-3
clone_size: .
v_call: TRBV18
d_call: TRBD2

cdr3_nt: TGCGCCAGCAGCCCCGGACGGGGGGAAGAGACCCAGTACTTC
cdr3_aa: CASSPGRGEETQYF
j_call: TRBJ2-5
clone_size: once
v_call: TRBV5-1
d_call: TRBD2

cdr3_nt: TGCGCCAGCAGTGAGCCCTCAGGGGGCGTTGAGACCCAGTACTTC
cdr3_aa: CASSEPSGGVETQYF
j_call: TRBJ2-5
clone_size: .
v_call: TRBV10-2
d_call: TRBD1

cdr3_nt: TGTGCCAGCAGTTACCTCCCAGGGGCCTACGAGCAGTACTTC
cdr3_aa: CASSYLPGAYEQYF
j_call: TRBJ2-7
clone_size: once
v_call: TRBV6-6
d_call: .

cdr3_nt: TGTGCCATCAGTGTACAGGGGGGTCAGGCAGATACGCAGTATTTT
cdr3_aa: CAISVQGGQADTQYF
j_call: TRBJ2-3
clone_size: .
v_call: TRBV10-3
d_call: TRBD1

cdr3_nt: TGTGCCACCAGTTACGGACAGAACACCGGGGAGCTGTTTTTT
cdr3_aa: CATSYGQNTGELFF
j_call: TRBJ2-2
clone_size: .
v_call: TRBV15
d_call: .

cdr3_nt: TGTGCCAGCAGCCGGGACAGGGGCAATCAGCCCCAGCATTTT
cdr3_aa: CASSRDRGNQPQHF
j_call: TRBJ1-5
clone_size: few
v_call: TRBV5-8
d_call: TRBD1

cdr3_nt: TGTGCCAGTGCGGGGACAGGGACCTACAATGAGCAGTTCTTC
cdr3_aa: CASAGTGTYNEQFF
j_call: TRBJ2-1
clone_size: .
v_call: TRBV19
d_call: TRBD1

cdr3_nt: TGTGCCAGCAGCTCCAGGGCTGCTGAGCAGTTCTTC
cdr3_aa: CASSSRAAEQFF
j_call: TRBJ2-1
clone_size: .
v_call: TRBV11-2
d_call: .

cdr3_nt: TGTGCCACCAGTGATTTGGACAGTGGTGGGGTGGTGGAGCTGTTTTTT
cdr3_aa: CATSDLDSGGVVELFF
j_call: TRBJ2-2
clone_size: .
v_call: TRBV24-1
d_call: .

cdr3_nt: TGTGCCATCAGTGGAATGAACGGACAGGGGGGGACTGAAGCTTTCTTT
cdr3_aa: CAISGMNGQGGTEAFF
j_call: TRBJ1-1
clone_size: .
v_call: TRBV10-3
d_call: TRBD1

cdr3_nt: TGTGCCAGCAGCGTAACTAGCGGGGGGCCGAGCTCCTACAATGAGCAGTTCTTC
cdr3_aa: CASSVTSGGPSSYNEQFF
j_call: TRBJ2-1
clone_size: .
v_call: TRBV9
d_call: TRBD2

cdr3_nt: TGTGCCAGCAGTGTCGGGACAGGCTTACTAGGGGACATTCAGTACTTC
cdr3_aa: CASSVGTGLLGDIQYF
j_call: TRBJ2-4
clone_size: once
v_call: TRBV6-1
d_call: TRBD1

cdr3_nt: TGTGCCACCAGTTTGACTAGCGGGGGGGCATTTGAGCAGTTCTTC
cdr3_aa: CATSLTSGGAFEQFF
j_call: TRBJ2-1
clone_size: .
v_call: TRBV24-1
d_call: TRBD2

cdr3_nt: TGTGCCAGCAGCTACACCGGACAACTAGCCAAAAACATTCAGTACTTC
cdr3_aa: CASSYTGQLAKNIQYF
j_call: TRBJ2-4
clone_size: .
v_call: TRBV6-6
d_call: .

cdr3_nt: TGCGCCAGCCGCCAGTCTGCCGGGGAGCTGTTTTTT
cdr3_aa: CASRQSAGELFF
j_call: TRBJ2-2
clone_size: .
v_call: TRBV5-1
d_call: .